The 5 T cell receptor beta chains presented below share a single source sample, sequenced in a study of cytomegalovirus exposure and HLA in healthy donors. Both 60 Vbeta primers and 13 Jbeta primers went into the PCR. Assay used: immunoSEQ multiplex PCR; TCRdb lists only in-frame clones, some missing. The sample consists of about 93,000 clones, 78% of them appearing once. Sequenced material: PBMCs. These receptors originate from a woman in her forties in good health and CMV-seronegative.

The chain has TRBV29-1 and TRBJ2-3; weak D call: TRBD2 (6 bases). The CDR3 runs 13 residues. The germline gives CDR1 SQVTM, CDR2 ANQGSEA. The V end was cut by 4 bases, the J end by 2 bases, with 10 bases between. Here the CDR3 DNA reads TGCAGCGTTGCCGGGACTGTCACAGATACGCAGTATTTT. It encodes CSVAGTVTDTQYF.

DNA for the CDR3: TGTGCCAGCAGTGAAGGAACGGGAGGGGGCACAGATACGCAGTATTTT. Translated, it gives CASSEGTGGGTDTQYF. The genes are TRBV6-4 and TRBJ2-3, with 8 bases fitting TRBD2. The CDR3 has 16 residues. The junction had 6 bases not matched to a gene; V was cut back by 3 bases and J by 1 base. The germline gives CDR1 MRHNA, CDR2 SNTAGT.

This clone showed up just once. The chain has TRBV6-5 and TRBJ2-5, with 7 nucleotides matching TRBD2. This CDR3 region has 14 residues. The germline V gene encodes CDR1 MNHEY and CDR2 SVGAGI. V shed 7 bases, J shed 4 bases, and the junction held 9 bases outside the gene matches. The CDR3 region has the DNA TGTGCCAGCAAGCGAGGGGCTAGCGGAGAGACCCAGTACTTC. Translation gives CASKRGASGETQYF.

This chain uses TRBV7-2 with TRBJ2-2, with TRBD2 matching over 11 bases. The CDR3 totals 14 residues. Losses at the gene ends were 6 bases for V and 6 bases for J; bases not matched to a gene: 3. Germline loops: CDR1 SGHTA, CDR2 FQGNSA. CDR3 amino acids: CASRKTSGAGELFF. CDR3 bases: TGTGCCAGCAGGAAGACTAGCGGGGCCGGGGAGCTGTTTTTT.

This clone was counted a few times. The rearrangement joins TRBV6-1 to TRBJ1-5; perhaps TRBD1 as D (5 bases). V shed 3 bases and J shed 1 base, with 10 bases lying between them. CDR1 and CDR2 (germline): MNHNS, SASEGT. The CDR3 runs to 15 residues. CDR3 region: CASSDNRGSNQPQHF. CDR3 bases: TGTGCCAGCAGTGATAATAGGGGAAGCAATCAGCCCCAGCATTTT.